This T cell receptor beta chain is drawn from a study of cytomegalovirus exposure and HLA in healthy donors (dated by TCRdb to about 2017). About the study as a whole: In an earlier analysis of 550 to 750 of the donors, 250 to 350 Gb of sequence data and 100 million or so unique TCR beta sequences from 150 million to 200 million T cells were reported. Among the roughly 400 genotyped donors, 75% to 90% belonged to the genetic ancestry cluster associated with self-reported Caucasian donors. Every discovery cohort repertoire had been produced on one sequencing platform. Genome-wide SNP genotypes for about 60% of the roughly 670 donors were used in a later genetic analysis, which treated that subset as a discovery cohort. The study aimed to test whether signatures of past pathogen exposure could be identified by cataloging public T cell receptors. Around 330 gigabases of sequencing data and roughly 80 million unique TCR sequences made up an early release that covered approximately 700 HLA-typed donors. The study combined high-throughput TCR immunosequencing, statistical association of individual TCRs with disease status, and machine learning to predict cytomegalovirus infection status. To decide whether each TCR beta V gene segment behaved as functional or pseudogenic, an earlier analysis of some 600 of the donors relied on high-throughput TCR beta sequencing. Using immunosequencing, the study profiled T cell repertoires from around 670 subjects and related those repertoires to cytomegalovirus serostatus. In the later analysis, no new phenotypic data were used to find candidate immune exposures; instead, reliance was placed on TCR beta sequences and their occurrence across donors. Donor age, sex, ethnicity and CMV serostatus were compiled together with the repertoire data. On average, roughly 240,000 unique TCR beta nucleotide sequences were sequenced per donor among about 400 genotyped donors of the cohort, with around 19% of those sequences being non-productive. A separate validation cohort of roughly 130 different subjects was used in addition to the roughly 700-subject first cohort. Roughly five DR-DQ haplotypes were handled as single units for association and clustering, since linkage in the cohort was strong. Both class I and class II loci were covered by HLA typing, at four-digit resolution. To study patterns of TCR occurrence, a later analysis re-analyzed previously published TCR beta repertoires from around 660 donors and added high-resolution HLA genotyping. The number of donors typed differed by locus, with 629-630 for A, B, C, DRB1 and DQB1, over 500 for DQA1, 600 to 610 for DPA1, and some 470 for DPB1. Overall results and qualifications from the work: According to a later genetic analysis, donors in an Asian-associated ancestry cluster had fewer N-insertions in productive TCRs than the approximately 630-donor mean. Most TCR sequences were observed very rarely across donors, whereas some public TCRs were present in many individuals. Roughly uniform sequencing depth across donors was assumed in presence/absence analyses, although this assumption may not hold. This cohort had only TCR beta chains sequenced, and the lack of alpha or paired-chain data limited which features could be detected. According to the authors, the approach could potentially be generalized to other disease states and immunological phenotypes. In a later analysis, several top co-occurrence clusters were reported to appear linked to parvovirus B19, influenza, CMV and Epstein-Barr virus. Correlated functional status among segregating V segments might reflect linkage disequilibrium, but an unknown experimental factor could not be ruled out. Over 15 rarely observed V segments, including chromosome 9 orphons, were excluded from the earlier analysis of several hundred of the donors because counts were too low. Cytomegalovirus status was reported to be diagnosed by the classifier with high specificity and sensitivity in both the original and validation cohorts. Broadly in line with IMGT annotations, most TCR beta V segments showed up in productive rearrangements about 87% or about 30% of the time in an earlier analysis of around 550 of the donors. CMV serostatus was the only immune exposure information available for the cohort. Because HLA typing was missing for some donors at each locus, association tests included only the typed subset. V-gene and J-gene trimming of TCR beta chains was associated with a missense DCLRE1C variant in a later genetic analysis, and the association was replicated in an independent cohort. The study gave a list of more than 150 TCR beta chains associated with cytomegalovirus. According to a later analysis, TCR association rates differed among HLA loci, with DRB1 alleles showing the most associated TCRs and HLA-C alleles showing the fewest. At a false discovery rate of 0.05, a later analysis linked fewer than 20,000 TCR beta sequences to specific HLA alleles. A later analysis found that most CMV-associated TCR beta chains appeared HLA-restricted, with HLA associations seemingly driven largely by CMV exposure. In vitro tests confirmed that a few of the cytomegalovirus-associated TCR beta chains recognize cytomegalovirus antigens. A further reported finding was that TCR beta sequences accurately predicted the HLA-A and HLA-B alleles for most subjects in the first cohort. Because the 87-base-pair reads could not distinguish some IMGT-functional V segments, including TRBV6-2 and TRBV6-3, those segments were excluded. When HLA alleles, especially DR and DQ, strongly co-occurred, attributing TCR associations to individual alleles was difficult. The sequencing pipeline was judged likely to have produced a cluster of highly shared sequence variants as a technical artifact. In a later analysis, HLA-associated TCR beta chains were found to be more clonally expanded and to have lower generation probabilities than equally common non-associated chains.

For this clone: It lacks a known antigen. No much larger clonotype is one base removed from it; base qualities were not supplied.

The cohort was made up of around 720 healthy bone marrow donors. All cohort members were sampled while nominally healthy, although unrecorded immune exposures were likely present. The donor tested CMV seronegative, placing the donor among the 352 seronegative members of the cohort. Every donor gave a peripheral blood sample, and the peripheral blood mononuclear cells from that sample were used for TCR beta sequencing. Genomic DNA extraction from the blood cell samples was performed with the Qiagen DNeasy Blood Extraction Kit. The germline V gene gives CDR1 as ENHRY and CDR2 as SYGVKD. Its CDR3 holds 14 amino acids, cysteine through phenylalanine. Just the 42-base CDR3 DNA is kept, in frame starting at base 1. The junction shows trimming of 10 bases on V and 2 bases on J, and the gene matches do not reach 11 bases of it. The protocol used for the library was the immunoSEQ multiplex PCR assay. For the multiplex PCR, a mixture combining 60 forward primers for TCR Vbeta segments and 13 reverse primers for TCR Jbeta segments was used. Amplification of the CDR3 region of rearranged TCR beta genes was performed with a multiplex PCR assay on genomic DNA. On the Illumina HiSeq System, the amplified TCR beta libraries were sequenced as 87-base-pair reads. Per the source publication's procedure: A later analysis tallied roughly 80 million unique TCR beta chains across the 660 or so repertoires, and about 10 million of those chains were shared by two or more donors. Raw reads were error-corrected and collapsed into unique sequences by a nearest-neighbor algorithm in which closely related sequences were merged to remove PCR and sequencing errors. Alignment of CDR3 sequences to IMGT reference sequences was used to assign V, D and J gene segments. For a sequence to be retained, at least a six-nucleotide match to both a V gene segment and a J gene segment was required. Rearrangements were classified as productive when the CDR3 lacked stop codons and remained in frame with V and J, and all other rearrangements were classified as non-productive. Following IMGT convention, CDR3 was defined as the stretch from the second conserved V-encoded cysteine to the conserved J-encoded phenylalanine. In an earlier analysis of around 540 of the donors, sequences lacking an unambiguous match to a single V gene segment were excluded. An earlier analysis of fewer than 750 of the donors called V segments functional above 56.7% productive rearrangements and segregating when the between-donor standard deviation exceeded 5%. A statistical classification framework was built to diagnose cytomegalovirus status from the catalog of TCR beta chain sequences. A later analysis assigned V and J genes by comparing TCR nucleotide sequences with IMGT/GENE-DB human TR gene sequences. In a later analysis, CDR3 sequences and most-parsimonious VDJ recombination scenarios were assigned using the TCRdist pipeline. In a later analysis, each TCR beta chain was defined by its CDR3 amino acid sequence together with its V-gene family, and reads lacking a unique V-gene family were excluded. A later analysis removed 550 to 700 highly shared, low-generation-probability nucleotide sequences to deal with suspected cross-contamination and a sequencing artifact. In a later analysis, a clonal expansion index for each public chain was calculated from normalized within-repertoire ranks of inferred template counts. In a later analysis, generation probabilities were computed with a VDJ recombination model fitted to out-of-frame rearrangements, and the resulting probabilities were checked against IGoR. Hypergeometric tests were used in a later analysis to score TCR-TCR, TCR-HLA and TCR-CMV co-occurrence, with a repertoire-size bias correction applied to the TCR pairs. False discovery rates were estimated in a later analysis by permuting HLA or CMV assignments 20 times. In a later analysis, co-occurring TCRs were grouped using DBSCAN, and TCRdist sequence similarity was added for clustering within HLA-allele-positive subsets. Repertoires with fewer than 30,000 or more than 120,000 public chains were left out of co-occurrence clustering, as were five repertoires with anomalous nucleotide sharing. Imported from immuneACCESS, the table was reduced by TCRdb to in-frame sequences with V and J called. These copies leave out some clones; in studies compared against another copy, an unresolved V gene accounts for under half, and the cause of the remainder is not known. D and trimming come from the DNA, and the V and J calls and clone size come from that table. Present in this sample are about 77,000 clones, over 60% of which were seen just once. Approximately 4.4% of the sample rests with the top ten.

The chain joins TRBV10-3 to TRBJ2-7, and TRBD1 aligns with 7 junction nucleotides. The receptor comes from a man in his forties in good health and CMV-seronegative. What was sequenced was PBMCs. The CDR3 in this case is CATHRDSKAYEQYF. In nucleotides, the sequence is TGTGCCACCCACCGGGACAGTAAGGCCTACGAGCAGTACTTC.